The next 23 T cell receptor beta chains were all read from a single sample in a study of cytomegalovirus exposure and HLA in healthy donors listed by TCRdb under 2017. The library relied on the immunoSEQ multiplex PCR assay. Not all clones reach the TCRdb copy of this immuneACCESS table, which keeps in-frame sequences only. Checked studies attribute under half of the gap to unresolved V genes and leave the rest unexplained. The sample yields over 150,000 clones; about 90% were counted once. About a tenth of the sample is taken by the ten largest. Sequencing was carried out using PBMCs. Receptor source: a woman between 18 and 29 years old in good health and CMV-seropositive.

The V and J genes are TRBV7-2 and TRBJ1-1; 8 positions match TRBD1. The junction had 6 bases not matched to a gene; V was cut back by 5 bases and J by 4 bases. This CDR3 is built from 14 residues. CDR1 SGHTA and CDR2 FQGNSA come from the germline V gene. CDR3 amino acids: CASSEGQGRTEAFF. DNA for the CDR3: TGTGCCAGCAGCGAAGGACAGGGCCGCACTGAAGCTTTCTTT.

The rearrangement joins TRBV5-4 to TRBJ2-5, with 8 bases aligning to TRBD2. Looked up from germline, CDR1 is SGHNT and CDR2 is YYREEE (reference sequence). The J segment lost 5 bases and the V segment lost 4 bases, leaving 7 bases of the junction unmatched. CDR3 length: 14 amino acids. CDR3 protein: CASSGGLGEETQYF. The CDR3 DNA reads as TGTGCCAGCAGCGGGGGACTAGGTGAGGAGACCCAGTACTTC.

The count of this clone is one. CDR3 bases: TGCAGCGTTGATAGCGGGAGATTGTACAATGAGCAGTTCTTC. Translation: CSVDSGRLYNEQFF. The rearrangement joins TRBV29-1 to TRBJ2-1; the match to TRBD2 covers 9 bases. Germline CDR1 is SQVTM and CDR2 is ANQGSEA. After removal of 3 bases from V and 4 bases from J, the junction contained 4 bases not matched to a gene. The CDR3 has 14 amino acids.

CDR3 region: CASRPTSGRWNEQFF. CDR3 DNA sequence: TGCGCCAGCAGACCGACTAGCGGGAGGTGGAATGAGCAGTTCTTC. The chain joins TRBV5-1 to TRBJ2-1; 13 bases are a match to TRBD2. The J segment lost 7 bases and the V segment lost 5 bases, leaving 6 bases of the junction unmatched. CDR3 length equals 15 residues. Looked up from germline, CDR1 is SGHRS and CDR2 is YFSETQ.

CDR3 nucleotides: TGTGCCAGCAGTTTATCGGCAGGGCTCAGATCTGAAGCTTTCTTT. As protein: CASSLSAGLRSEAFF. The chain uses TRBV27 and TRBJ1-1; D possibly corresponds to TRBD1 (5 bases). Germline V gene data show CDR1 as MNHEY and CDR2 as SMNVEV (reference sequence). V lost 0 bases and J lost 6, with 14 bases in between. There are 15 residues in the CDR3.

The V and J genes are TRBV11-3 and TRBJ2-7; 8 bases agree with TRBD1. V lost 5 bases, J lost 3 bases, and 9 bases stayed unmatched. CDR3 length equals 15 residues. Per germline, CDR1 SGHNT and CDR2 YENEEA. The CDR3 sequence: CASSPNRDRLYEQYF. As DNA, the CDR3 is TGTGCCAGCAGCCCTAACCGGGACAGGCTCTACGAGCAGTACTTC. Full variable domain (outside the CDR3, taken from reference TRBV11-3 and TRBJ2-7): EAGVVQSPRYKIIEKKQPVAFWCNPISGHNTLYWYLQNLGQGPELLIRYENEEAVDDSQLPKDRFSAERLKGVDSTLKIQPAELGDSAVYLCASSPNRDRLYEQYFGPGTRLTVT.

This sequence joins TRBV29-1 and TRBJ1-5, with TRBD1 matching 12 bases. The trim removed 6 bases at V and 1 base at J, leaving 10 bases unmatched. Looked up from germline, CDR1 is SQVTM and CDR2 is ANQGSEA. This CDR3 contains 17 residues. The CDR3 region is CSVRWGTGGGSNQPQHF. CDR3 in DNA: TGCAGCGTCAGATGGGGGACAGGGGGCGGGAGCAATCAGCCCCAGCATTTT.

This clone was detected a few times. The chain joins TRBV5-5 to TRBJ2-7; TRBD2 might be the D (5 bases). The CDR3 spans 14 residues. V lost 4 bases and J 7 bases, leaving 18 bases between the germline ends. Looked up from germline, CDR1 is SGHKS and CDR2 is YYEKEE (reference sequence). CDR3 sequence: CASSAKDSRGEQYF. The CDR3 DNA is TGTGCCAGCAGCGCAAAAGACTCACGAGGGGAGCAGTACTTC.

The count of this clone is one. V gene TRBV7-3 combines with J gene TRBJ2-2; D is possibly TRBD1 (5 bases). Germline V lookup: CDR1 SGHTA, CDR2 FQGTGA. V was trimmed by 5 bases and J by 1 base, leaving 14 bases between them. This CDR3 is built from 16 residues. DNA for the CDR3: TGTGCCAGCAGCCCCGCGAAGGGGCTGAACACCGGGGAGCTGTTTTTT. This translates into CASSPAKGLNTGELFF.

Here the CDR3 reads CASSSHRGRNYGYTF. The CDR3 DNA is TGTGCCAGCAGCTCCCATCGGGGGAGGAACTATGGCTACACCTTC. The rearrangement joins TRBV11-2 to TRBJ1-2, with D possibly TRBD1 on 5 matching bases. This CDR3 spans 15 amino acids. Trimming left V 4 bases short and J 2 bases short, with 14 bases between. Germline assignment: CDR1 SGHAT and CDR2 FQNNGV.

The chain recombines TRBV5-1 with TRBJ2-5; tentative D call: TRBD1 (6 bases). The CDR3 is 14 residues long. The V gene lost 0 bases and the J gene lost 5 bases, with 11 bases spanning the gap. From germline, CDR1 is SGHRS and CDR2 YFSETQ. CDR3 region: CASSLVVRGETQYF. The CDR3 bases are TGCGCCAGCAGCTTGGTGGTCAGGGGTGAGACCCAGTACTTC.

The J gene is TRBJ1-5, the V gene TRBV28, with a tentative D call TRBD1 (6 bases). V lost 0 bases, J lost 5 bases, and 14 bases lay in between. From germline, CDR1 is MDHEN and CDR2 SYDVKM. This CDR3 comprises 16 residues. The CDR3 nucleotides are TGTGCCAGCAGTTTATGGGGGGGGCCGGTGGATCAGCCCCAGCATTTT. This translates into CASSLWGGPVDQPQHF.

The chain couples TRBV2 to TRBJ2-5; 10 bases match TRBD2. V trimming: 7 bases; J trimming: 2 bases; junction bases outside the gene matches: 10. Germline V gives CDR1 SNHLY, CDR2 FYNNEI. This CDR3 comprises 16 residues. The CDR3 bases are TGTGCCAGCAAGGAGGACAGAGCGGGAGGGCAAGAGACCCAGTACTTC. Its translation: CASKEDRAGGQETQYF.

CDR3 sequence reads: CASSQSSRVNYGYTF. The CDR3 coding sequence is TGTGCCAGCAGCCAGTCTAGCCGGGTTAACTATGGCTACACCTTC. The V gene is TRBV14, the J gene TRBJ1-2; D uncertain. Deletions cut 3 bases from V and 1 base from J, with 12 bases between. The germline gives CDR1 SGHDN, CDR2 FVKESK. The CDR3 contains 15 residues.

V gene TRBV2 combines with J gene TRBJ2-7, with D maybe TRBD1 (5 bases). The CDR3 contains 12 residues. Germline lookup yields CDR1 SNHLY and CDR2 FYNNEI. Trimming took off 7 bases at V and 2 bases at J, with 9 bases between the two ends. The DNA for the CDR3 is TGTGCCAGCACTTCAGGGCCCTACGAGCAGTACTTC. Translating gives CASTSGPYEQYF.

V usage is TRBV7-9 and J usage is TRBJ1-1; D remains ambiguous. The CDR3 has 11 amino acids. V was clipped by 5 bases and J by 7 bases, with 8 bases between them. Germline lookup yields CDR1 SEHNR and CDR2 FQNEAQ (reference sequence). The CDR3 loop reads CASSLQLEAFF. The CDR3 DNA follows: TGTGCCAGCAGCCTACAGCTTGAAGCTTTCTTT.

The chain has TRBV4-3 and TRBJ1-2; D ambiguous. Trimming took 0 bases from V and 3 from J, leaving 14 bases between them. CDR1 and CDR2 (germline): LGHNA, YSLEER. CDR3 length: 16 amino acids. CDR3 nucleotide sequence: TGCGCCAGCAGCCAAGATTGGGCCGGGGTGGACTATGGCTACACCTTC. Protein sequence: CASSQDWAGVDYGYTF.

The chain is built from TRBV5-4 and TRBJ2-6; no firm D call. The V and J ends lost 4 bases and 0 bases respectively, with 8 bases between them. CDR1 SGHNT and CDR2 YYREEE come from the germline V gene (reference sequence). This CDR3 region has 15 residues. CDR3 nucleotide sequence: TGTGCCAGCAGCCAGGTCGGCTCTGGGGCCAACGTCCTGACTTTC. Translating gives CASSQVGSGANVLTF.

This chain joins TRBV30 and TRBJ2-1; TRBD1 might be the D (5 bases). V shed 5 bases and J shed 4 bases, with 6 bases lying between them. The germline V gene has CDR1 GTSNPN and CDR2 SVGIG (reference sequence). This CDR3 is 11 amino acids long. In DNA form, the CDR3 reads TGTGCCTGGGACAGATACAATGAGCAGTTCTTC. Protein sequence: CAWDRYNEQFF. The entire variable domain, with the rest obtained from reference TRBV30 and TRBJ2-1, is as follows: SQTIHQWPATLVQPVGSPLSLECTVEGTSNPNLYWYRQAAGRGLQLLFYSVGIGQISSEVPQNLSASRPQDRQFILSSKKLLLSDSGFYLCAWDRYNEQFFGPGTRLTVL.

This chain joins TRBV5-1 and TRBJ1-1; TRBD1 aligns across 12 bases. Germline CDR1 reads SGHRS; CDR2 reads YFSETQ. The CDR3 spans 16 residues. V lost 4 bases, J lost 8 bases, and 12 bases stayed unmatched. CDR3 DNA sequence: TGCGCCAGCAGCCCGAATGGTCGGGGACAGGGGGCCGAAGCTTTCTTT. This sequence encodes CASSPNGRGQGAEAFF.

This chain links TRBV7-6 with TRBJ2-2, with 14 bases lining up with TRBD2. The junction had 6 bases not matched to a gene; V was cut back by 6 bases and J by 0 bases. This CDR3 comprises 18 residues. CDR1 is SGHVS and CDR2 is FNYEAQ in the germline V gene. CDR3 protein: CASSLGLAGGANTGELFF. For the CDR3, the DNA is TGTGCCAGCAGTCTTGGACTAGCGGGGGGCGCGAACACCGGGGAGCTGTTTTTT.

The V and J genes are TRBV11-2 and TRBJ2-7, with D possibly matching TRBD2 (6 bases). Germline V gene data show CDR1 as SGHAT and CDR2 as FQNNGV. CDR3 length: 15 amino acids. The V end lost 0 bases, the J end lost 6 bases, and 15 bases lay between the germline ends. This CDR3 is CASSLEPGLYGEQYF. The CDR3 nucleotides read TGTGCCAGCAGCTTAGAGCCGGGACTTTACGGCGAGCAGTACTTC.

The rearrangement uses TRBV10-3 and TRBJ2-7, with 8 bases identical to TRBD1. Germline values: CDR1 ENHRY, CDR2 SYGVKD. V was clipped by 8 bases and J by 4 bases; unmatched bases: 10. This CDR3 contains 14 residues. The CDR3: CAIGPGQGAYEQYF. The CDR3 nucleotides are TGTGCCATCGGCCCAGGGCAGGGGGCGTACGAGCAGTACTTC.